This T cell receptor beta chain is drawn from a study of patients and donors after allogeneic stem cell transplantation. TCRdb itself ran the RT-PCR reads through MiXCR, one entry per CDR3 protein. The sample includes about 110,000 distinct CDR3 sequences, over 30% of them seen just once. Trimming took off 0 bases at V and 1 base at J, with 12 bases between the two ends. From germline, CDR1 is LNHNV and CDR2 YYDKDF (reference sequence). The length of the CDR3 is 16 residues. This clonotype was observed a few times. This sequence originates from a human donor who was either an allogeneic HSCT recipient or a stem cell or donor lymphocyte infusion donor (not recorded which). It is not recorded whose cells these are; they may come from a transplant donor. The chain couples TRBV15 to TRBJ2-5; D is unclear. Sequencing used blood, either unsorted or a sorted T cell fraction (not recorded which). The CDR3 loop is CATSRDIGSGQETQYF. The DNA for the CDR3 is TGTGCCACCAGCAGAGATATAGGGTCAGGCCAAGAGACCCAGTACTTC.